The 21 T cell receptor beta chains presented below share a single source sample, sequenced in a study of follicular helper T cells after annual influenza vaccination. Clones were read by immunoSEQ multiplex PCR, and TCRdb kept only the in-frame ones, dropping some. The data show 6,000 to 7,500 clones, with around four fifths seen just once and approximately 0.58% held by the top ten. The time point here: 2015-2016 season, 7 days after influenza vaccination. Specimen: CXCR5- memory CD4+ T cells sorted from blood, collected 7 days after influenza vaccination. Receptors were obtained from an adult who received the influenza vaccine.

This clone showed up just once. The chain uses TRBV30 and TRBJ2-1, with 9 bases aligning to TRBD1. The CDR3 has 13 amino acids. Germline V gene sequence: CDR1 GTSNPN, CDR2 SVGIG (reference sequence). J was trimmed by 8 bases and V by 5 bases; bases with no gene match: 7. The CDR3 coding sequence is TGTGCCTGGGGACAGGGGATTTGGCATGAGCAGTTCTTC. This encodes CAWGQGIWHEQFF.

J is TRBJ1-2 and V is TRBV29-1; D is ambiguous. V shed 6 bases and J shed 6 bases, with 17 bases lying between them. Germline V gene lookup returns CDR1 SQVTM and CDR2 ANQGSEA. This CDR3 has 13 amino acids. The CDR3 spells CSVTFDVSNGYTF. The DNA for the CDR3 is TGCAGCGTGACGTTCGACGTATCGAATGGCTACACCTTC.

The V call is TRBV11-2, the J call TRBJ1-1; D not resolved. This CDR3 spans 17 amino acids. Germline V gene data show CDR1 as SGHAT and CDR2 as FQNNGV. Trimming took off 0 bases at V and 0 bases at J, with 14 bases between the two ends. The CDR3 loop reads CASSLEPLGVVNTEAFF. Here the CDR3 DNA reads TGTGCCAGCAGCTTAGAACCGCTTGGGGTGGTGAACACTGAAGCTTTCTTT. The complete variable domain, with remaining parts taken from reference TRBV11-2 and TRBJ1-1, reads EAGVAQSPRYKIIEKRQSVAFWCNPISGHATLYWYQQILGQGPKLLIQFQNNGVVDDSQLPKDRFSAERLKGVDSTLKIQPAKLEDSAVYLCASSLEPLGVVNTEAFFGQGTRLTVV.

CDR3 DNA sequence: TGCGCCAGCAGCTTCAGGGGAGACGAGCAGTACTTC. Protein sequence: CASSFRGDEQYF. The chain combines TRBV5-1 with TRBJ2-7; the D gene is possibly TRBD1 (6 bases). CDR3 length: 12 residues. Per the germline V gene, CDR1 is SGHRS and CDR2 is YFSETQ. V was trimmed by 2 bases and J by 5 bases, leaving 8 bases between them.

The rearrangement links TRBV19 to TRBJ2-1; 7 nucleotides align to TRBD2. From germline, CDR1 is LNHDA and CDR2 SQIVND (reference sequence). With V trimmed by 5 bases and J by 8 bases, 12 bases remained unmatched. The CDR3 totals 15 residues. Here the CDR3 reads CASSLLVAGVDEQFF. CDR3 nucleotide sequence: TGTGCCAGTAGTCTTCTAGTGGCGGGAGTCGATGAGCAGTTCTTC. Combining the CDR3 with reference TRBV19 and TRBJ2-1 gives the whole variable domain DGGITQSPKYLFRKEGQNVTLSCEQNLNHDAMYWYRQDPGQGLRLIYYSQIVNDFQKGDIAEGYSVSREKKESFPLTVTSAQKNPTAFYLCASSLLVAGVDEQFFGPGTRLTVL.

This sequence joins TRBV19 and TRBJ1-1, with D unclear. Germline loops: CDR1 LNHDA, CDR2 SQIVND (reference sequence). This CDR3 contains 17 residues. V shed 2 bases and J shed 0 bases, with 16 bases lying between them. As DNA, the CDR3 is TGTGCCAGTAGTATATCAGCTAACCCCTTCTTGAACACTGAAGCTTTCTTT. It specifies CASSISANPFLNTEAFF.

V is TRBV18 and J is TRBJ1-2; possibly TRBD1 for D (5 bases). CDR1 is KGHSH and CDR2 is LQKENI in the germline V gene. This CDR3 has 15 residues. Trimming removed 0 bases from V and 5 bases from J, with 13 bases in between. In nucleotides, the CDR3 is TGTGCCAGCTCACCACCGGGACCGAGCCCTTATGGCTACACCTTC. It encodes CASSPPGPSPYGYTF.

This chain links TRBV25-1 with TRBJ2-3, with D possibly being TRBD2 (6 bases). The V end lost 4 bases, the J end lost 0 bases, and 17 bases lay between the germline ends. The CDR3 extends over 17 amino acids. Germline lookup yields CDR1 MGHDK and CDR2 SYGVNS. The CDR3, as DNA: TGTGCCAGCAGTGCCTTGGGACTTCACTCTAGCACAGATACGCAGTATTTT. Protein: CASSALGLHSSTDTQYF.

The CDR3 region has the DNA TGTGCCAGCAGCTTGTTCTCATCGAACACTGAAGCTTTCTTT. It specifies CASSLFSSNTEAFF. V gene TRBV5-4 combines with J gene TRBJ1-1; the D is unclear. Trimming cost V 1 base and J 1 base, with 8 bases left between them. This CDR3 is built from 14 residues. The germline V gene encodes CDR1 SGHNT and CDR2 YYREEE (reference sequence).

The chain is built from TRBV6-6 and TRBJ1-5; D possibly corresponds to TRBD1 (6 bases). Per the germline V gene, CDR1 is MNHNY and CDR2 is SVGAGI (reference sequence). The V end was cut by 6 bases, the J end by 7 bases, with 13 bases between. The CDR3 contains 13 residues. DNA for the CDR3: TGTGCCAGCAGACCCGACAGGCGCCAGCCCCAGCATTTT. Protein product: CASRPDRRQPQHF.

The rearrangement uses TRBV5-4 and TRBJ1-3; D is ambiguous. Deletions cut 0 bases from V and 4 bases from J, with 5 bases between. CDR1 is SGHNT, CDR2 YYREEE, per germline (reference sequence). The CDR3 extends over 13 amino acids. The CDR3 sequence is CASSLDEGNTIYF. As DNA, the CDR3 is TGTGCCAGCAGCTTGGACGAAGGAAACACCATATATTTT. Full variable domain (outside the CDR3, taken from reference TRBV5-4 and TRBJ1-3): ETGVTQSPTHLIKTRGQQVTLRCSSQSGHNTVSWYQQALGQGPQFIFQYYREEENGRGNFPPRFSGLQFPNYSSELNVNALELDDSALYLCASSLDEGNTIYFGEGSWLTVV.

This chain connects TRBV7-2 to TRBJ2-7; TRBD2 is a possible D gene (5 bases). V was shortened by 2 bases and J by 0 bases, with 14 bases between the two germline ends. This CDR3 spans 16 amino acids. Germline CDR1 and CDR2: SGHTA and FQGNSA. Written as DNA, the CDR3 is TGTGCCAGCAGCTTACTCACGTTTGGGAGCTCCTACGAGCAGTACTTC. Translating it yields CASSLLTFGSSYEQYF.

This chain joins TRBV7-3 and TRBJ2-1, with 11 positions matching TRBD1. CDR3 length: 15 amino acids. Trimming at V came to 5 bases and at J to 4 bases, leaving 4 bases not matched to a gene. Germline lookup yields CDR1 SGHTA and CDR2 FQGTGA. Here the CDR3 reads CASSRGQGVYNEQFF. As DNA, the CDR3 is TGTGCCAGCAGCCGGGGACAGGGGGTTTACAATGAGCAGTTCTTC.

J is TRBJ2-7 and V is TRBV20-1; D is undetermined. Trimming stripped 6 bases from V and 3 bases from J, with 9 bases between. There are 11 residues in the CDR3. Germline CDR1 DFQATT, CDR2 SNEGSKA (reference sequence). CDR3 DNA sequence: TGCAGTGCCCCCCGCAACTACGAGCAGTACTTC. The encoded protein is CSAPRNYEQYF.

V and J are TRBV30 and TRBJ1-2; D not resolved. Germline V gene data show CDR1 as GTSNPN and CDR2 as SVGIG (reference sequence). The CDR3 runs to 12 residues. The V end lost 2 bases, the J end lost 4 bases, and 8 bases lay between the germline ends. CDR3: CAWSSDTYGYTF. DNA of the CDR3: TGTGCCTGGAGTTCAGACACCTATGGCTACACCTTC.

The CDR3 here is CASSNPPSSYNEQFF. The CDR3 nucleotides read TGTGCCAGCAGCAACCCCCCGAGCTCCTACAATGAGCAGTTCTTC. The chain recombines TRBV21-1 with TRBJ2-1; the D call of TRBD2 is as the table states it, not checked on the DNA. TRBV21-1 is designated a pseudogene. The CDR3 covers 15 residues.

The CDR3, as DNA: TGTGCCAGCAGCGACGCCGGGACAGGGAACGAAAAACTGTTTTTT. It specifies CASSDAGTGNEKLFF. V and J are TRBV6-6 and TRBJ1-4; 9 bases match TRBD1. This CDR3 is built from 15 residues. V dropped 6 bases and J dropped 8; count of bases not matched to a gene: 10. Germline CDR1 is MNHNY and CDR2 is SVGAGI (reference sequence).

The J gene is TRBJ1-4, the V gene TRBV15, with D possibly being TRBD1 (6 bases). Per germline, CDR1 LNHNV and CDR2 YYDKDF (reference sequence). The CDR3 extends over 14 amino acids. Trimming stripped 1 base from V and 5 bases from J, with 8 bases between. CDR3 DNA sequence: TGTGCCACCAGCAGAGGGGGGACAAATGAAAAACTGTTTTTT. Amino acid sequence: CATSRGGTNEKLFF.

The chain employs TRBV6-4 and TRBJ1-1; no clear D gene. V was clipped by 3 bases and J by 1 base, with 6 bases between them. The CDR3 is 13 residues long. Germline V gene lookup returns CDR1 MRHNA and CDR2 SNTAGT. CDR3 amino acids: CASSERRNTEAFF. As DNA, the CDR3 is TGTGCCAGCAGTGAACGGAGGAACACTGAAGCTTTCTTT.

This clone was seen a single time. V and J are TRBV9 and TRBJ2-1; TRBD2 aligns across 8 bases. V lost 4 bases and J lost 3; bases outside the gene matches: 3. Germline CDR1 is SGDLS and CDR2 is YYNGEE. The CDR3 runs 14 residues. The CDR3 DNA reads TGTGCCAGCAGCCAGACTAGCGTCTACAATGAGCAGTTCTTC. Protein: CASSQTSVYNEQFF. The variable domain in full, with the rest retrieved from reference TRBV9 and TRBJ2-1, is DSGVTQTPKHLITATGQRVTLRCSPRSGDLSVYWYQQSLDQGLQFLIQYYNGEERAKGNILERFSAQQFPDLHSELNLSSLELGDSALYFCASSQTSVYNEQFFGPGTRLTVL.

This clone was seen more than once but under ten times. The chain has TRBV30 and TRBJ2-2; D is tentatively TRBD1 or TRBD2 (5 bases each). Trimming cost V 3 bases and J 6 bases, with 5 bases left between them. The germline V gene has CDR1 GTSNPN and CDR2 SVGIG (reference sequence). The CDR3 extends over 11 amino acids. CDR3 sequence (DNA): TGTGCCTGGAGGGGGGCCGGGGAGCTGTTTTTT. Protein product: CAWRGAGELFF.